One and the same sample provided the 18 T cell receptor beta chains below, sequenced in a study of metastatic and nonmetastatic thyroid tumors. TCRdb re-called the PCR reads with MiXCR. This sample has some 64,000 clones, with roughly 4% found just once. Each patient went into thyroid surgery without having received any treatment. The material sequenced was blood. The source of these receptors is a female donor with papillary thyroid cancer or a benign thyroid nodule (not recorded which). Some clones in this sample may be carry-over from other donors' samples.

This clone occurred a few times. The gene calls are TRBV7-2 and TRBJ2-5; D is possibly TRBD1 (6 bases). The germline V and J ends were trimmed by 5 bases and 7 bases, with 17 bases remaining between them. Germline lookup yields CDR1 SGHTA and CDR2 FQGNSA. The CDR3 loop spans 14 amino acids. The CDR3 nucleotides are TGTGCCAGCAGCCGGGACAACGGCCGAGGGACCCAGTACTTC. The encoded protein is CASSRDNGRGTQYF.

The J gene is TRBJ2-2, the V gene TRBV20-1; 9 bases map to TRBD2. This CDR3 has 17 residues. Germline CDR1 is DFQATT and CDR2 is SNEGSKA (reference sequence). The V segment lost 0 bases and the J segment 1 base; nucleotides outside the gene matches: 6. CDR3 bases: TGCAGTGCTAGAGATTGGGCTAGCGGGGTGAACACCGGGGAGCTGTTTTTT. It codes for CSARDWASGVNTGELFF.

This clone was recorded a few times. The chain recombines TRBV12-3 or TRBV12-4 with TRBJ2-5; 7 bases match TRBD2. The length of the CDR3 is 13 residues. J gave up 1 base and V 7 bases, and 3 bases lay outside the gene matches. CDR3 in amino acids: CASKWGGQETQYF. The CDR3 bases are TGTGCCAGCAAGTGGGGGGGCCAAGAGACCCAGTACTTC.

This clone occurred many times. The genes are TRBV6-1 and TRBJ2-2, with D tentatively TRBD2 (7 bases). Germline V gene lookup returns CDR1 MNHNS and CDR2 SASEGT. CDR3 size: 15 residues. V gave up 8 bases and J gave up 5 bases, with 18 bases separating them. The CDR3 protein is CASQAGGLETGELFF. CDR3 sequence (DNA): TGTGCCAGCCAAGCCGGGGGGCTTGAGACCGGGGAGCTGTTTTTT.

This clone was seen repeatedly, ten times or more. The V gene is TRBV20-1, the J gene TRBJ2-3; maybe TRBD2 (5 bases). The V end lost 3 bases, the J end lost 6 bases, and 13 bases lay between the germline ends. Germline CDR1 reads DFQATT; CDR2 reads SNEGSKA (reference sequence). CDR3 size: 13 residues. The CDR3 coding sequence is TGCAGTGCTAGTGAGGCCGGGATGGATACGCAGTATTTT. Translation: CSASEAGMDTQYF.

The V call is TRBV5-1, the J call TRBJ1-3; the D gene is possibly TRBD1 (5 bases). The CDR3 runs 14 residues. Germline V gene sequence: CDR1 SGHRS, CDR2 YFSETQ. V lost 0 bases and J lost 5, with 9 bases in between. DNA of the CDR3: TGCGCCAGCAGCTTGGCGGGGCAGCGAAACACCATATATTTT. Residues: CASSLAGQRNTIYF. Together with reference TRBV5-1 and TRBJ1-3, the CDR3 gives the full variable domain: KAGVTQTPRYLIKTRGQQVTLSCSPISGHRSVSWYQQTPGQGLQFLFEYFSETQRNKGNFPGRFSGRQFSNSRSEMNVSTLELGDSALYLCASSLAGQRNTIYFGEGSWLTVV.

The J gene is TRBJ1-2, the V gene TRBV9, with D unclear. Trimming removed 4 bases from V and 4 bases from J, with 14 bases in between. The CDR3 has 14 amino acids. Germline lookup yields CDR1 SGDLS and CDR2 YYNGEE. CDR3 residues: CASSPNGVSYGYTF. Written as DNA, the CDR3 is TGTGCCAGCAGCCCCAATGGGGTATCCTATGGCTACACCTTC.

This clone came up a few times. The V call is TRBV12-3 or TRBV12-4, the J call TRBJ1-2; 10 bases line up with TRBD1. V dropped 7 bases and J dropped 4; count of bases not matched to a gene: 6. The CDR3 consists of 14 residues. The CDR3 DNA is TGTGCCAGCATCTGGGACAGGGGAATCTATGGCTACACCTTC. Its translation is CASIWDRGIYGYTF.

V and J are TRBV20-1 and TRBJ2-7, with D perhaps TRBD1 (6 bases). Germline assignment: CDR1 DFQATT and CDR2 SNEGSKA (reference sequence). V lost 6 bases, J lost 2 bases, and 14 bases lay in between. The CDR3 covers 13 residues. The CDR3 region has the DNA TGCAGTGCCCAGGACAGCCTAACCTACGAGCAGTACTTC. It is translated as CSAQDSLTYEQYF.

The chain links TRBV2 to TRBJ2-3; no clear D. Trimming shortened V by 6 bases and J by 0 bases, and 10 bases separated the two germline ends. Germline values: CDR1 SNHLY, CDR2 FYNNEI. The CDR3 spans 14 residues. CDR3 DNA: TGTGCCAGCAGCCACTTGGACAGCACAGATACGCAGTATTTT. It codes for CASSHLDSTDTQYF.

At least ten counts were recorded for this clone. Other DNA sequences in this sample translate to the same CDR3. This CDR3 is CASSYSTSSYEQYF. The CDR3 bases are TGTGCCAGCAGTTACTCAACTAGCTCCTACGAGCAGTACTTC. The V call is TRBV6-5, the J call TRBJ2-7; possible D gene TRBD2, 5 bases. The CDR3 length is 14 residues. The germline V and J ends were trimmed by 0 bases and 0 bases, with 6 bases remaining between them. Germline loops: CDR1 MNHEY, CDR2 SVGAGI.

This clone was seen many times. This sequence joins TRBV5-8 and TRBJ2-6; D unresolved. The CDR3 has 18 amino acids. V was pared by 3 bases and J by 0 bases, with 16 bases between. The germline CDR1 and CDR2 sequences are SGHTS and YDEGEE. DNA for the CDR3: TGTGCCAGCAGCTCCCTCATGAAAGCCCACTCTGGGGCCAACGTCCTGACTTTC. It is translated as CASSSLMKAHSGANVLTF. The variable domain in full, with the rest retrieved from reference TRBV5-8 and TRBJ2-6, is EAGVTQSPTHLIKTRGQQATLRCSPISGHTSVYWYQQALGLGLQFLLWYDEGEERNRGNFPPRFSGRQFPNYSSELNVNALELEDSALYLCASSSLMKAHSGANVLTFGAGSRLTVL.

This clone was recorded many times. This chain connects TRBV28 to TRBJ2-2, with TRBD2 matching 9 bases. This CDR3 comprises 14 residues. Germline lookup yields CDR1 MDHEN and CDR2 SYDVKM. Trimming removed 5 bases from V and 5 bases from J; junction bases left unmatched: 3. The CDR3, as DNA: TGTGCCAGCAGTCATACTAGCGGGACCGGGGAGCTGTTTTTT. Translating gives CASSHTSGTGELFF.

There are many counts of this clone. CDR3 residues: CASSLAPGVAETQYF. The CDR3 DNA sequence: TGTGCCAGCAGCTTAGCCCCGGGAGTGGCGGAGACCCAGTACTTC. This rearrangement joins TRBV7-2 to TRBJ2-5; a possible D gene is TRBD2 (6 bases). The CDR3 contains 15 residues. Germline V CDR1 and CDR2: SGHTA, FQGNSA. The ends were cut back, 0 bases at V and 5 bases at J, with 13 bases in the middle.

This clone has a count of ten or more. V usage is TRBV6-1 and J usage is TRBJ1-6; TRBD1 aligns across 9 bases. Germline lookup yields CDR1 MNHNS and CDR2 SASEGT. The CDR3 is made up of 18 amino acids. The V and J ends lost 5 bases and 10 bases, in that order; junction bases with no gene match: 18. The CDR3 spells CASSYLRMGQGKYSPLHF. The CDR3 nucleotides are TGTGCCAGCAGTTATTTACGAATGGGACAGGGAAAATACTCACCCCTCCACTTT.

The genes are TRBV20-1 and TRBJ1-2; D not certain. The length of the CDR3 is 12 residues. V was pared by 4 bases and J by 4 bases, with 10 bases between. Germline assignment: CDR1 DFQATT and CDR2 SNEGSKA (reference sequence). CDR3 coding DNA: TGCAGTGCTACCCAGGCGAGCTATGGCTACACCTTC. It yields the protein CSATQASYGYTF.

This chain connects TRBV27 to TRBJ1-2; a possible D gene is TRBD1 (6 bases). CDR3 length: 14 residues. Between the trimmed V and J ends, which lost 5 bases and 1 base, there was a span of 11 bases. CDR1 and CDR2 from the germline V gene are MNHEY and SMNVEV (reference sequence). CDR3 nucleotide sequence: TGTGCCAGCAGTAACCCCAGGGGTAACTATGGCTACACCTTC. Encoded protein: CASSNPRGNYGYTF.

This clone appeared a few times. The CDR3 loop reads CASATPTEQYF. The CDR3 DNA follows: TGTGCCAGCGCCACTCCAACAGAGCAGTACTTC. The chain carries TRBV6-2 or TRBV6-3 and TRBJ2-7; D remains ambiguous. The CDR3 is 11 amino acids. V lost 8 bases and J 7 bases, leaving 12 bases between the germline ends. Germline-derived CDR1 and CDR2 are MNHEY and SVGEGT.